This T cell receptor (beta chain) was obtained from a study of cytomegalovirus exposure and HLA in healthy donors. Regarding the study as a whole: It was 164 TCR beta chains that were listed as cytomegalovirus-associated. The classifier, whose performance was assessed in both the original and validation cohorts, reportedly diagnosed cytomegalovirus status with high specificity and sensitivity. Later, an analysis found that TCR clusters from the first cohort tended to co-occur in the roughly 110 validation repertoires.

This CDR3 comprises 12 residues. Germline CDR1 ENHRY, CDR2 SYGVKD. The junction had 2 bases not matched to a gene; V was cut back by 10 bases and J by 3 bases. The donors were part of the validation cohort of roughly 110 subjects. That cohort was separate from the first cohort, which comprised 500 to 700 subjects. The table came from immunoSEQ multiplex PCR; TCRdb's copy has only in-frame clones and leaves some out. The data contain 200,000 to 250,000 clones, around nine tenths of them singletons. A note on this clone: Its antigen is unidentified.

Sequenced input: PBMCs. The chain links TRBV10-3 to TRBJ1-1; 10 bases are a match to TRBD1. This receptor was obtained from a woman aged 18-29 years in good health and CMV-seronegative. Here the CDR3 reads CATGQGDTEAFF. CDR3 nucleotide sequence: TGTGCCACCGGACAGGGGGACACTGAAGCTTTCTTT.